This T cell receptor (beta chain) was profiled in a study of blood T cells in healthy people across ages. Whole-study results and caveats: Any conclusive comparison of naive versus antigen-experienced cells was prevented by using unsorted PBMCs. Estimates based on one million T cells were treated as lower bounds.

The J segment lost 4 bases and the V segment lost 5 bases, leaving 11 bases of the junction unmatched. The germline CDR1 and CDR2 sequences are DFQATT and SNEGSKA (reference sequence). This CDR3 is built from 15 residues. A sample-barcoded 5' primer and a J-beta primer mix were used in a second PCR of roughly 7 to 11 cycles. Each TCR beta cDNA got a 12-nucleotide random molecular identifier. Sequencing recovered at least 3 million CDR3-containing paired-end reads from each sample. Via MiXCR, TCRdb re-called the 5' RACE reads, giving one row per CDR3 protein. The sample carries some 1.5 million distinct CDR3 sequences, roughly 30% recorded once. In the case of this clonotype: The antigen is undetermined.

Sequencing was done on a sample of blood. The V and J genes are TRBV20-1 and TRBJ2-5; 9 bases agree with TRBD2. This sequence was found in a woman in her twenties or thirties in good health. The CDR3 DNA follows: TGCAGTGCTCCCAATGTGCGGGAGGGGGCAGAGACCCAGTACTTC. It translates to CSAPNVREGAETQYF.